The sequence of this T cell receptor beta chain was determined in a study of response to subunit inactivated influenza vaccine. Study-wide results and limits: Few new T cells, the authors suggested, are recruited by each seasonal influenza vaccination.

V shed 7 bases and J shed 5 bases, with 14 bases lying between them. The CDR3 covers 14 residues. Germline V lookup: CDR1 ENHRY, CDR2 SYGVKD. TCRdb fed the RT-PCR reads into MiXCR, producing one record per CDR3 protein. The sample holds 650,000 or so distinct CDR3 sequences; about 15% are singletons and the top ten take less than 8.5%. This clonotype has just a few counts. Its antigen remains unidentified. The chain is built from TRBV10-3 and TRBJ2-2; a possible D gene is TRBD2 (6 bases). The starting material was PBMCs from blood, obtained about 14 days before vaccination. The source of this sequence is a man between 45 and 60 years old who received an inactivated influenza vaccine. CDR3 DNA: TGTGCCATCAAGGGACTCCTTGGGACCGGGGAGCTGTTTTTT. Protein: CAIKGLLGTGELFF.